This TCR beta chain was recorded in a study of blood T cell repertoires in COVID-19. On the study more broadly: COVID-19 samples from acute and convalescent phases originated in the United States, Italy and Spain. In each case, the material was cDNA or gDNA derived from T cells, B-cell-depleted T cells, or PBMCs.

Authors' data handling: Amplification with reference gene primers provided the estimates of nucleated cell counts. Sequencing used immunoSEQ multiplex PCR; TCRdb keeps in-frame clones, though not all of them. The DNA was the basis for D and trimming; V, J and clone size are from that table. The sample holds about 260,000 clones; 80% to 90% are singletons and the top ten take more than 8.5%. Patients at the Seattle site were enrolled during active infection and followed longitudinally. The sequence was obtained from a woman between 65 and 79 years old with COVID-19, enrolled during active disease. The sample comprised peripheral blood.

CDR3 nucleotide sequence: TGTGCCAGCAGTCCTCCCCGGGGGGAGACCCAGTACTTC. It codes for CASSPPRGETQYF. The chain joins TRBV6-5 to TRBJ2-5; possible D gene TRBD2, 6 bases. Germline V gene sequence: CDR1 MNHEY, CDR2 SVGAGI. The germline V and J ends were trimmed by 5 bases and 5 bases, with 12 bases remaining between them. The CDR3 runs 13 residues.